One and the same sample provided the 20 T cell receptor beta chains below, sequenced in a study of cytomegalovirus exposure and HLA in healthy donors. Generated by immunoSEQ multiplex PCR, the TCRdb table keeps only in-frame clones and is missing some. This table has over 75,000 clones, 85% appearing once. The sample taken for sequencing was PBMCs. These receptors originate from a man aged 18 to 29 in good health and CMV-seropositive.

The gene calls are TRBV7-3 and TRBJ2-2, with D possibly TRBD1 on 7 matching bases. Germline CDR1 reads SGHTA; CDR2 reads FQGTGA. V lost 3 bases and J lost 5, with 13 bases in between. The CDR3 runs 15 residues. The CDR3 bases are TGTGCCAGCAGCTTCAGGGCAGGGGGGACCGGGGAGCTGTTTTTT. It encodes CASSFRAGGTGELFF.

The chain employs TRBV7-9 and TRBJ2-2; D perhaps matches TRBD2 (6 bases). V was shortened by 5 bases and J by 2 bases, with 12 bases between the two germline ends. Germline V gives CDR1 SEHNR, CDR2 FQNEAQ (reference sequence). The CDR3 extends over 15 amino acids. The CDR3: CASSRRVINTGELFF. The CDR3 nucleotides are TGTGCCAGCAGCCGGAGGGTTATCAACACCGGGGAGCTGTTTTTT.

The CDR3 spells CATSKSTGTDTQYF. CDR3 nucleotide sequence: TGTGCCACCAGCAAGTCGACAGGCACAGATACGCAGTATTTT. The chain couples TRBV15 to TRBJ2-3; TRBD1 is a possible D gene (5 bases). V was shortened by 4 bases and J by 1 base, with 9 bases between the two germline ends. Germline CDR1 is LNHNV and CDR2 is YYDKDF (reference sequence). CDR3 length: 14 residues.

This clone was recorded a few times. J is TRBJ2-1 and V is TRBV2; 10 bases fit TRBD1. The CDR3 has 15 residues. Germline trimming cut 7 bases from V and 6 bases from J; bases unmatched to any gene: 9. Germline-derived CDR1 and CDR2 are SNHLY and FYNNEI. The DNA of the CDR3 is TGTGCCAGCAACCCCCGGGACAGGGGCGGCAATGAGCAGTTCTTC. It codes for CASNPRDRGGNEQFF.

Only a few counts were recorded for this clone. The chain uses TRBV30 and TRBJ2-1; the D gene is possibly TRBD2 (6 bases). There are 17 residues in the CDR3. Germline V gene data show CDR1 as GTSNPN and CDR2 as SVGIG (reference sequence). V lost 0 bases and J 5 bases, leaving 20 bases between the germline ends. CDR3: CAWSVRFKAGIDNEQFF. CDR3 nucleotides: TGTGCCTGGAGTGTACGGTTCAAGGCGGGAATCGACAATGAGCAGTTCTTC.

The genes are TRBV28 and TRBJ2-7; D perhaps matches TRBD1 (6 bases). The CDR3 loop spans 12 amino acids. V lost 10 bases and J 3 bases, leaving 13 bases between the germline ends. Germline V gives CDR1 MDHEN, CDR2 SYDVKM. The CDR3 region is CATRNRVYEQYV. CDR3 in DNA: TGTGCCACCCGGAACAGGGTCTACGAGCAGTACGTC.

CDR3 protein: CASSVEQGDTDTQYF. The CDR3 DNA is TGTGCCAGCAGCGTAGAACAGGGCGACACAGATACGCAGTATTTT. This chain uses TRBV9 with TRBJ2-3; a weak D match, TRBD1 (6 bases). The germline CDR1 and CDR2 sequences are SGDLS and YYNGEE. V was pared by 0 bases and J by 2 bases, with 10 bases between. This CDR3 comprises 15 residues.

The gene calls are TRBV29-1 and TRBJ2-1; 9 nucleotides line up with TRBD1. Germline trimming cut 3 bases from V and 4 bases from J; bases unmatched to any gene: 4. Germline CDR1 SQVTM, CDR2 ANQGSEA. The CDR3 contains 14 residues. The CDR3 protein is CSVEGTGSYNEQFF. In DNA form, the CDR3 reads TGCAGCGTTGAGGGGACAGGGAGTTACAATGAGCAGTTCTTC.

This chain links TRBV11-2 with TRBJ2-7; a weak D match, TRBD2 (5 bases). The V gene's germline CDR1 is SGHAT and CDR2 FQNNGV. This CDR3 comprises 14 residues. V lost 5 bases and J lost 1, with 12 bases in between. The CDR3 nucleotides are TGTGCCAGCAGCCGACCGGGGTGGTCCTACGAGCAGTACTTC. Its protein is CASSRPGWSYEQYF.

This clone appeared a single time. CDR3 protein: CASSYSLQGDSQYF. Written as DNA, the CDR3 is TGTGCCAGCAGTTACTCGCTCCAGGGGGACAGTCAGTACTTC. This rearrangement joins TRBV6-5 to TRBJ2-7; 7 bases are a match to TRBD1. CDR1 and CDR2 from the germline V gene are MNHEY and SVGAGI. The CDR3 extends over 14 amino acids. The V and J ends lost 0 bases and 10 bases, in that order; junction bases with no gene match: 9.

This CDR3 is CATATSGLHNEQFF. As DNA, the CDR3 is TGTGCCACCGCGACTAGCGGACTTCACAATGAGCAGTTCTTC. This chain connects TRBV6-6 to TRBJ2-1; 9 bases agree with TRBD2. Trimming at V came to 10 bases and at J to 5 bases, leaving 9 bases not matched to a gene. The CDR3 length is 14 residues. Germline V gene sequence: CDR1 MNHNY, CDR2 SVGAGI (reference sequence).

V is TRBV6-5 and J is TRBJ1-3; D call uncertain. V lost 7 bases and J lost 0, with 13 bases in between. The CDR3 contains 15 residues. Germline values: CDR1 MNHEY, CDR2 SVGAGI. CDR3 sequence (DNA): TGTGCCAGCAAGGCCGGGTGGAGCTCTGGAAACACCATATATTTT. Translated, it gives CASKAGWSSGNTIYF.

The chain recombines TRBV6-6 with TRBJ2-2; 8 positions agree with TRBD1. CDR1 and CDR2 (germline): MNHNY, SVGAGI (reference sequence). J was trimmed by 6 bases and V by 8 bases; bases with no gene match: 14. The length of the CDR3 is 16 residues. The CDR3 DNA reads TGTGCCAGCTCCCCCAACGACAGGGGAGGTCCCGGGGAGCTGTTTTTT. Residues: CASSPNDRGGPGELFF.

The chain is built from TRBV29-1 and TRBJ1-1; maybe TRBD1 (5 bases). Per the germline V gene, CDR1 is SQVTM and CDR2 is ANQGSEA. V lost 7 bases and J lost 0, with 12 bases in between. This CDR3 contains 13 residues. The CDR3 DNA sequence: TGCAGCGCCTCGGGGACTTTGAACACTGAAGCTTTCTTT. Protein: CSASGTLNTEAFF.

This chain links TRBV11-2 with TRBJ2-3; 7 nucleotides line up with TRBD2. The junction had 3 bases not matched to a gene; V was cut back by 4 bases and J by 2 bases. CDR1 SGHAT and CDR2 FQNNGV come from the germline V gene. This CDR3 comprises 14 residues. In DNA form, the CDR3 reads TGTGCCAGCAGCTCTAGCGGCTCCACAGATACGCAGTATTTT. Protein sequence: CASSSSGSTDTQYF.

The chain employs TRBV30 and TRBJ2-7; D call uncertain. Trimming took off 0 bases at V and 0 bases at J, with 6 bases between the two ends. Germline CDR1 reads GTSNPN; CDR2 reads SVGIG (reference sequence). This CDR3 has 13 residues. The chain's CDR3 is CAWSVQVSYEQYF. The CDR3 coding sequence is TGTGCCTGGAGTGTGCAGGTCTCCTACGAGCAGTACTTC.

This chain connects TRBV15 to TRBJ2-1; D uncertain. Germline CDR1 LNHNV, CDR2 YYDKDF (reference sequence). The CDR3 is 14 amino acids. V dropped 0 bases and J dropped 9 bases, with 12 bases sitting between them. The CDR3 region has the DNA TGTGCCACCAGCAGAGATCAACTCCCAATTGAGCAGTTCTTC. Translating it yields CATSRDQLPIEQFF.

V is TRBV28 and J is TRBJ1-5, with D uncertain. Trimming took off 2 bases at V and 0 bases at J, with 8 bases between the two ends. CDR3 size: 15 residues. CDR1 is MDHEN and CDR2 is SYDVKM in the germline V gene. CDR3 protein: CASSLVERSNQPQHF. The CDR3 coding sequence is TGTGCCAGCAGTTTAGTAGAGCGTAGCAATCAGCCCCAGCATTTT. Looking up the rest from reference TRBV28 and TRBJ1-5 gives the full variable domain: DVKVTQSSRYLVKRTGEKVFLECVQDMDHENMFWYRQDPGLGLRLIYFSYDVKMKEKGDIPEGYSVSREKKERFSLILESASTNQTSMYLCASSLVERSNQPQHFGDGTRLSIL.

This clone occurred once. The V gene is TRBV5-6, the J gene TRBJ2-5; TRBD1 aligns across 7 bases. Germline V gene sequence: CDR1 SGHDT, CDR2 YYEEEE. V lost 3 bases, J lost 12 bases, and 11 bases stayed unmatched. The CDR3 loop spans 13 amino acids. CDR3 protein: CASSSGQWKNEYF. CDR3 bases: TGTGCCAGCAGCTCGGGACAGTGGAAGAATGAGTACTTC.

V usage is TRBV28 and J usage is TRBJ1-1; D gene ambiguous. The CDR3 runs to 13 residues. Germline-derived CDR1 and CDR2 are MDHEN and SYDVKM. V lost 5 bases and J lost 0, with 7 bases in between. The CDR3 nucleotides read TGTGCCAGCAGTGACACTTTGAACACTGAAGCTTTCTTT. As protein: CASSDTLNTEAFF.